The clone carrying this T cell receptor (beta chain) was observed at least ten times. Antigen unknown. The sample belongs to a study of early T cells in non-severe SARS-CoV-2 infection. Background on the study: Bulk RNA taken from unsorted whole blood was sequenced, leaving chains unpaired.

V was pared by 9 bases and J by 5 bases, with 13 bases between. The CDR3 contains 12 residues. Germline CDR1 KGHSH, CDR2 LQKENI. Attachment of unique molecular identifiers was made to individual cDNA molecules. TCRdb re-analysed the 5' RACE reads in MiXCR, keeping a single row per CDR3 protein. The top ten clones hold roughly 24% of a sample with 35,000 to 45,000 distinct CDR3 sequences, approximately 5% of them seen once. Study-level results: Lookups in VDJdb leaned toward anti-spike CD8 responses and missed private and CD4 specificities.

The chain joins TRBV18 to TRBJ1-2; D ambiguous. Sequenced: whole blood. The receptor comes from an adult who was a healthcare worker with PCR-confirmed SARS-CoV-2 infection or an uninfected control (not recorded which). DNA for the CDR3: TGTGCCAGTTCCGTAGGAGCGTATGGCTACACCTTC. It is translated as CASSVGAYGYTF.